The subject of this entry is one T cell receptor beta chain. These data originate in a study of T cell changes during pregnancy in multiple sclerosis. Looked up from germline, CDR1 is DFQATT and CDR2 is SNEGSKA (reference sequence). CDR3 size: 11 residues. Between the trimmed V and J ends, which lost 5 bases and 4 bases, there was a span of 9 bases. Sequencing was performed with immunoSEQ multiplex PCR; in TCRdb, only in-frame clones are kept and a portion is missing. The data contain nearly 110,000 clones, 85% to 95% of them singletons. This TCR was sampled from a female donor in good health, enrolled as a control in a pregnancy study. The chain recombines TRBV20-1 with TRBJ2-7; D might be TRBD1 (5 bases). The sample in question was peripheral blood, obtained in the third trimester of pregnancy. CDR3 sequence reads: CSAFDRYEQYF. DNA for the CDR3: TGCAGTGCTTTCGACAGATACGAGCAGTACTTC.